The present TCR beta chain was sequenced within a study of blood T cell repertoires in COVID-19. Clones were read by immunoSEQ multiplex PCR, and TCRdb kept only the in-frame ones, dropping some. Of approximately 300,000 clones in the sample, 70% to 90% were seen once. The TCR comes from a woman in her thirties who had recovered from COVID-19. What was sequenced was PBMCs or T cells enriched from blood (not recorded which).

CDR3 sequence: CASSLAGDEEETQYF. DNA for the CDR3: TGTGCCAGCAGCCTCGCAGGGGACGAAGAGGAGACCCAGTACTTC. The V gene is TRBV28, the J gene TRBJ2-5; D is possibly TRBD1 (6 bases). Germline CDR1 reads MDHEN; CDR2 reads SYDVKM. CDR3 length equals 15 residues. Trimming took 6 bases from V and 5 from J, leaving 19 bases between them. Full variable domain (remainder filled in from reference TRBV28 and TRBJ2-5): DVKVTQSSRYLVKRTGEKVFLECVQDMDHENMFWYRQDPGLGLRLIYFSYDVKMKEKGDIPEGYSVSREKKERFSLILESASTNQTSMYLCASSLAGDEEETQYFGPGTRLLVL.